One sample yielded the 13 T cell receptor beta chains listed below, sequenced in a study of a mutant IDH1 vaccine in newly diagnosed glioma. The data were produced by immunoSEQ multiplex PCR, yet TCRdb's version contains in-frame clones alone and is incomplete. The table shows over 55,000 clones, with 80% to 90% occurring only once. Time point given: week 35, safety follow-up. Doses comprised 300 ug of mutant IDH1 20-mer peptide each, plus topical imiquimod. These TCRs are of unknown antigen specificity. Sequenced here: PBMCs, sampled from a glioma patient whose treatment included an IDH1 peptide vaccine. These receptor sequences come from a man aged 35-49 years with glioma.

V usage is TRBV11-3 and J usage is TRBJ2-3; D perhaps matches TRBD2 (6 bases). The V gene's germline CDR1 is SGHNT and CDR2 YENEEA. The CDR3 sequence is 14 residues long. V was cut by 5 bases and J by 1 base, with 10 bases left in between. DNA for the CDR3: TGTGCCAGCAGCCCCGGGGGACGCACAGATACGCAGTATTTT. This translates into CASSPGGRTDTQYF.

The chain employs TRBV7-2 and TRBJ1-3; D is possibly TRBD1 (5 bases). V was cut by 0 bases and J by 0 bases, with 9 bases left in between. Germline CDR1 is SGHTA and CDR2 is FQGNSA. This CDR3 spans 16 amino acids. The CDR3 here is CASSLAPRASGNTIYF. The CDR3 bases are TGTGCCAGCAGCTTAGCCCCCAGGGCCTCTGGAAACACCATATATTTT.

The chain combines TRBV4-1 with TRBJ2-5; D possibly corresponds to TRBD1 (7 bases). Trimming took 1 base from V and 1 from J, leaving 25 bases between them. Per the germline V gene, CDR1 is MGHRA and CDR2 is YSYEKL. The CDR3 loop spans 20 amino acids. CDR3 sequence reads: CASSQVKAPRGVRAQETQYF. The CDR3 DNA is TGCGCCAGCAGCCAAGTCAAGGCGCCCAGGGGGGTGAGGGCCCAAGAGACCCAGTACTTC.

This chain joins TRBV30 and TRBJ1-1; a weak D match, TRBD1 (6 bases). Trimming took 4 bases from V and 4 from J, leaving 10 bases between them. This CDR3 spans 12 amino acids. The germline gives CDR1 GTSNPN, CDR2 SVGIG (reference sequence). The CDR3 DNA sequence: TGTGCCTGGAACCAGGGGACCACTGAAGCTTTCTTT. This encodes CAWNQGTTEAFF.

The chain links TRBV7-8 to TRBJ2-2, with D maybe TRBD1 (6 bases). CDR1 and CDR2 (germline): SGHVS, FQNEAQ. The CDR3 runs 14 residues. The V gene lost 2 bases and the J gene lost 5 bases, with 9 bases spanning the gap. For the CDR3, the DNA is TGTGCCAGCAGCTTATACGGACAGACCGGGGAGCTGTTTTTT. Protein sequence: CASSLYGQTGELFF.

This clone has a handful of counts. The J gene is TRBJ1-5, the V gene TRBV7-9, with D possibly being TRBD1 (5 bases). The CDR3 covers 14 residues. Germline V gives CDR1 SEHNR, CDR2 FQNEAQ (reference sequence). Trimming shortened V by 5 bases and J by 3 bases, and 11 bases separated the two germline ends. The CDR3 loop is CASSRGRNNQPQHF. The CDR3 region has the DNA TGTGCCAGCAGCCGGGGACGGAACAATCAGCCCCAGCATTTT.

This clone has a single count. Other DNA sequences within the sample encode an identical CDR3. The chain joins TRBV6-5 to TRBJ2-2, with D maybe TRBD2 (5 bases). The V and J ends lost 2 bases and 4 bases respectively, with 5 bases between them. This CDR3 is 13 amino acids long. From germline, CDR1 is MNHEY and CDR2 SVGAGI. The CDR3 nucleotides are TGTGCCAGCAGTTACGAGGGCACCGGGGAGCTGTTTTTT. Protein product: CASSYEGTGELFF.

V and J are TRBV5-1 and TRBJ1-1; 9 bases fit TRBD1. Germline-derived CDR1 and CDR2 are SGHRS and YFSETQ. V was pared by 5 bases and J by 4 bases, with 3 bases of the junction left unmatched. The CDR3 totals 13 residues. The chain's CDR3 is CASSWDRATEAFF. CDR3 DNA sequence: TGCGCCAGCAGTTGGGACAGGGCCACTGAAGCTTTCTTT.

This rearrangement joins TRBV6-4 to TRBJ1-2, with unresolved D. CDR3 length: 12 residues. V lost 4 bases, J lost 8 bases, and 11 bases lay in between. Germline CDR1 is MRHNA and CDR2 is SNTAGT. DNA of the CDR3: TGTGCCAGCAGTGGAGCTCCGGAGGGCTACACCTTC. Residues: CASSGAPEGYTF.

The V call is TRBV27, the J call TRBJ2-1, with 10 bases that match TRBD1. Trimming removed 6 bases from V and 8 bases from J; junction bases left unmatched: 10. Germline loops: CDR1 MNHEY, CDR2 SMNVEV (reference sequence). There are 15 residues in the CDR3. The CDR3 nucleotides are TGTGCCAGCAGGCCAAGGGACAGGGGTAGCGATGAGCAGTTCTTC. It translates to CASRPRDRGSDEQFF.

The chain combines TRBV11-2 with TRBJ2-1, with D perhaps matching TRBD2 (6 bases). V was clipped by 2 bases and J by 4 bases, with 18 bases between them. CDR1 and CDR2 (germline): SGHAT, FQNNGV. This CDR3 is built from 17 residues. Here the CDR3 DNA reads TGTGCCAGCAGCTTAAGGTTGGCGGGGATGGGATACAATGAGCAGTTCTTC. Protein: CASSLRLAGMGYNEQFF.

This chain uses TRBV25-1 with TRBJ1-5; D may be TRBD1 (5 bases). The CDR3 covers 16 residues. The V gene's germline CDR1 is MGHDK and CDR2 SYGVNS. V was cut by 3 bases and J by 1 base, with 13 bases left in between. The CDR3 sequence: CASSDTGSISNQPQHF. CDR3 DNA sequence: TGTGCCAGCAGTGACACAGGTAGTATCAGCAATCAGCCCCAGCATTTT.

V usage is TRBV11-2 and J usage is TRBJ2-5; D ambiguous. The CDR3 length is 15 residues. Trimming shortened V by 0 bases and J by 4 bases, and 12 bases separated the two germline ends. Germline CDR1 is SGHAT and CDR2 is FQNNGV. The chain's CDR3 is CASSLEWQALETQYF. CDR3 DNA: TGTGCCAGCAGCTTAGAGTGGCAGGCGCTAGAGACCCAGTACTTC.